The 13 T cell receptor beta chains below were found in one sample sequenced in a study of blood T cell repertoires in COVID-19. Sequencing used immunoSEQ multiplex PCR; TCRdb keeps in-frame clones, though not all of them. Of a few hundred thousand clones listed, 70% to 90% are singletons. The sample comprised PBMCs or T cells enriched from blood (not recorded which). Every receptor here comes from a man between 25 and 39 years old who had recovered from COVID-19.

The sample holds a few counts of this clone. The CDR3 DNA is TGCGCCAGCTGCAGTGGGGCAGGGGGCGCGGAATACGAGCAGTACTTC. This codes for CASCSGAGGAEYEQYF. The rearrangement links TRBV5-1 to TRBJ2-7, with TRBD1 identical over 8 bases. CDR3 length: 16 amino acids. Germline V gives CDR1 SGHRS, CDR2 YFSETQ. V lost 7 bases and J lost 4; bases outside the gene matches: 16. The complete variable domain, with remaining parts taken from reference TRBV5-1 and TRBJ2-7, reads KAGVTQTPRYLIKTRGQQVTLSCSPISGHRSVSWYQQTPGQGLQFLFEYFSETQRNKGNFPGRFSGRQFSNSRSEMNVSTLELGDSALYLCASCSGAGGAEYEQYFGPGTRLTVT.

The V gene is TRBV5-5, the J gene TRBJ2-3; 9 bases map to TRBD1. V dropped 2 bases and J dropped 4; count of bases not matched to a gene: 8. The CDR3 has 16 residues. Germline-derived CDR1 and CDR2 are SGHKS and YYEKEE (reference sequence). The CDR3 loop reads CASSFRTGDSADTQYF. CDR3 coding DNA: TGTGCCAGCAGCTTTCGGACAGGGGACTCGGCAGATACGCAGTATTTT.

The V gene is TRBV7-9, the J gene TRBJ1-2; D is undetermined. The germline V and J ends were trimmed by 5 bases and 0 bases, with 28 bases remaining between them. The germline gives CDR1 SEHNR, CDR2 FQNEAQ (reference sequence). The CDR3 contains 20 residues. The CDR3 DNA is TGTGCCAGCAGCACAAACCCGAGGCGGGGAAACAAACGCTCTAACTATGGCTACACCTTC. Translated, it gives CASSTNPRRGNKRSNYGYTF.

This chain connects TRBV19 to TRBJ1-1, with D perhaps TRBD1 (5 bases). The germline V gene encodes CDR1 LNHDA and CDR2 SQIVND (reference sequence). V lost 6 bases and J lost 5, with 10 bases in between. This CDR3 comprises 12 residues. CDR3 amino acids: CASSLQGTEAFF. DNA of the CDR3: TGTGCCAGTAGCTTGCAGGGAACTGAAGCTTTCTTT.

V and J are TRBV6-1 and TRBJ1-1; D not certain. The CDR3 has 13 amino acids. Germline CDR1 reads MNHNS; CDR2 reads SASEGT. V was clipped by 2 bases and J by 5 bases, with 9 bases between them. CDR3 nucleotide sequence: TGTGCCAGCAGTGAAAACCGGGAAACTGAAGCTTTCTTT. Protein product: CASSENRETEAFF.

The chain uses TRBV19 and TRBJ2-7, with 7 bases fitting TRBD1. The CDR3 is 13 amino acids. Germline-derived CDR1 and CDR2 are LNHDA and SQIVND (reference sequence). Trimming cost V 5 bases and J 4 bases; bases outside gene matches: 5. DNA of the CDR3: TGTGCCAGTAGTGGGACAGTGCCTTACGAGCAGTACTTC. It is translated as CASSGTVPYEQYF.

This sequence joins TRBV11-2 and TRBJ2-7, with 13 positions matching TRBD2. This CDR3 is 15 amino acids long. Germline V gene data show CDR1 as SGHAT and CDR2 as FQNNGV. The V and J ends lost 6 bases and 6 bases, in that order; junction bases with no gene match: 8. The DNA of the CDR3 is TGTGCCAGCAGTCTCGGACTAGCGGGGGTGGGCGAGCAGTACTTC. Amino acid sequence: CASSLGLAGVGEQYF. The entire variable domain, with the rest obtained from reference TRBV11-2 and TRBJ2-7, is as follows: EAGVAQSPRYKIIEKRQSVAFWCNPISGHATLYWYQQILGQGPKLLIQFQNNGVVDDSQLPKDRFSAERLKGVDSTLKIQPAKLEDSAVYLCASSLGLAGVGEQYFGPGTRLTVT.

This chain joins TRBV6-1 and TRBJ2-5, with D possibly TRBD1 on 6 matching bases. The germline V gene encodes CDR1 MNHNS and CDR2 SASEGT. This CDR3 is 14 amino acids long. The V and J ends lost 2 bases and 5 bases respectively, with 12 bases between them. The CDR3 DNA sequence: TGTGCCAGCAGTGAAACAGGGAATGGGGAGACCCAGTACTTC. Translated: CASSETGNGETQYF.

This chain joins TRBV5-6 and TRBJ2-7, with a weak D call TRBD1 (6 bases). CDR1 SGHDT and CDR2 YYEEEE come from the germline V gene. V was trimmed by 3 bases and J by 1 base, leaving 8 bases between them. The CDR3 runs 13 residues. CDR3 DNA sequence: TGTGCCAGCAGCTCGGGACATTCCTACGAGCAGTACTTC. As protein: CASSSGHSYEQYF.

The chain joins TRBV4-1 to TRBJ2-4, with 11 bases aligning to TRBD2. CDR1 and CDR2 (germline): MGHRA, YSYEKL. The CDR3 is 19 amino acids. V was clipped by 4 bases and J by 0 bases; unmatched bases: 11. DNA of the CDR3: TGCGCCAGCAGCCCCTCTACGACTAGCGGGGTTCTAGCCAAAAACATTCAGTACTTC. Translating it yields CASSPSTTSGVLAKNIQYF.

The CDR3 sequence is CASAGTGAQPQHF. CDR3 nucleotide sequence: TGTGCTAGTGCCGGGACAGGGGCTCAGCCCCAGCATTTT. This chain uses TRBV12-5 with TRBJ1-5; 10 bases align to TRBD1. Germline V gene lookup returns CDR1 LGHNT and CDR2 FRNRAP. Trimming cost V 7 bases and J 6 bases; bases outside gene matches: 3. This CDR3 is 13 amino acids long.

The CDR3 DNA is TGTGCCAGCAGTGGGACAGGAAATTCACCCCTCCACTTT. Translated: CASSGTGNSPLHF. The chain employs TRBV5-5 and TRBJ1-6, with 8 nucleotides matching TRBD1. The trim removed 5 bases at V and 7 bases at J, leaving 2 bases unmatched. The CDR3 covers 13 residues. The germline CDR1 and CDR2 sequences are SGHKS and YYEKEE (reference sequence).

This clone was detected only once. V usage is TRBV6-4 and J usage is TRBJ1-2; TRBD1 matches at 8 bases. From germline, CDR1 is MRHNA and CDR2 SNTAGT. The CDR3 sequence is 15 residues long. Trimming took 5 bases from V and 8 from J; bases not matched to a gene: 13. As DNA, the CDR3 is TGTGCCAGCAGTAGTGAGCCGGGACAGGCTTTCGGCTACACCTTC. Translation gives CASSSEPGQAFGYTF.